Below, 11 T cell receptor beta chains from the same sample are listed, as sequenced in a study of post-analysis software for immune sequencing data (dated by TCRdb to between 2014 and 2017). Beyond this particular receptor, the publication reports: Patients showed significantly higher frequencies than controls for several TRBV segments, among them TRBV5-6, TRBV5-1 and TRBV20-1.

Antigens for these TCRs are unknown. Preparation of the library involved PCR. Reads for this sample came from an Illumina HiSeq 2500. Unique molecular identifiers were incorporated into TCR beta cDNA libraries to reduce PCR and sequencing biases. Using fastp at Q25 and MiXCR, TCRdb reprocessed the public reads and kept productive beta chains. Rows are combined by CDR3 protein, so each entry shows the most common genes and DNA. For this sample the table gives about 800,000 distinct CDR3 sequences, of which 25% to 30% were detected only once. The top ten clones comprise about 0.5% of the sample. Material: blood. The receptor source for this set is a girl aged 5 to 17 with multiple sclerosis.

The V and J genes are TRBV28 and TRBJ1-2; perhaps TRBD1 as D (5 bases). Trimming removed 5 bases at V and 3 bases at J, with 13 bases between. Germline V lookup: CDR1 MDHEN, CDR2 SYDVKM. The CDR3 runs 14 residues. CDR3 protein: CASSRDPRDYGYTF. CDR3 in DNA: TGTGCCAGCAGTCGGGACCCTAGGGACTATGGCTACACCTTC.

The chain is built from TRBV21-1 and TRBJ1-1. TRBV21-1 is described as a pseudogene. The CDR3 runs to 15 residues. CDR3 DNA: TGTGCCAGCAGCAACAGAGTCTTGGGAACCACTGAAGCTTTCTTT. It codes for CASSNRVLGTTEAFF.

This chain joins TRBV12-3 or TRBV12-4 and TRBJ2-3, with a weak D call TRBD2 (5 bases). V lost 2 bases to trimming and J lost 3 bases, with 9 bases between them. The CDR3 is 14 residues long. This CDR3 is CASSLTRKTDTQYF. The DNA for the CDR3 is TGTGCCAGCAGTTTAACTAGAAAGACAGATACGCAGTATTTT.

This clonotype showed up just a few times. V and J are TRBV24-1 and TRBJ2-3; perhaps TRBD2 as D (5 bases). Looked up from germline, CDR1 is KGHDR and CDR2 is SFDVKD. With 3 bases removed from V and 1 base from J, the gap between germline ends came to 13 bases. The CDR3 is 16 amino acids. The CDR3 DNA reads TGTGCCACCAGTGATCTGGGTCCCGGGGGCACAGATACGCAGTATTTT. Translation gives CATSDLGPGGTDTQYF.

About this clonotype itself: This may be a read error, as it is one base from a much larger clone. This rearrangement joins TRBV20-1 to TRBJ2-5; 9 positions match TRBD1. The CDR3 runs to 18 residues. V gave up 2 bases and J gave up 5 bases; unmatched junction bases: 18. In germline, CDR1 is DFQATT, CDR2 SNEGSKA (reference sequence). CDR3 sequence (DNA): TGCAGTGCTAGATCCGTATCCGGGCCGGGACAGGGCAGGGAGACCCAGTACTTC. This gives the protein CSARSVSGPGQGRETQYF.

The chain joins TRBV13 to TRBJ2-5, with 7 bases identical to TRBD1. CDR1 is PRHDT, CDR2 FYEKMQ, per germline (reference sequence). The V and J ends lost 5 bases and 10 bases, in that order; junction bases with no gene match: 16. The CDR3 is made up of 15 amino acids. As DNA, the CDR3 is TGTGCCAGCAGCCTACTCGGGACAGTCAATGGTGTCCAGTACTTC. This translates into CASSLLGTVNGVQYF.

This clonotype was seen only a few times. The chain carries TRBV20-1 and TRBJ2-7, with D possibly being TRBD1 or TRBD2 (5 bases each). Trimming took off 3 bases at V and 0 bases at J, with 12 bases between the two ends. The CDR3 runs to 14 residues. Germline V gene sequence: CDR1 DFQATT, CDR2 SNEGSKA (reference sequence). This CDR3 reads CSARPGPTSYEQYF. The CDR3 nucleotides read TGCAGTGCTAGGCCGGGACCGACCTCCTACGAGCAGTACTTC.

The chain employs TRBV9 and TRBJ2-2; no reliable D call. Germline V gene sequence: CDR1 SGDLS, CDR2 YYNGEE. The ends were cut back, 0 bases at V and 7 bases at J, with 4 bases in the middle. The CDR3 covers 12 residues. The CDR3 is CASSVGGGELFF. The CDR3 bases are TGTGCCAGCAGCGTAGGAGGCGGGGAGCTGTTTTTT.

This clonotype was found a few times. The chain combines TRBV6-5 with TRBJ1-1; D not certain. Germline-derived CDR1 and CDR2 are MNHEY and SVGAGI. The V and J ends lost 2 bases and 4 bases respectively, with 11 bases between them. This CDR3 contains 14 residues. The CDR3, as DNA: TGTGCCAGCAGTTACGGGGATTCGGGCACTGAAGCTTTCTTT. Amino acid sequence: CASSYGDSGTEAFF.

This sequence joins TRBV29-1 and TRBJ2-3; perhaps TRBD1 as D (5 bases). This CDR3 spans 14 amino acids. Trimming pared 1 base from V and 1 base from J, leaving 9 bases between. The germline CDR1 and CDR2 sequences are SQVTM and ANQGSEA. CDR3 protein: CSVEGGWGTDTQYF. DNA for the CDR3: TGCAGCGTTGAAGGGGGCTGGGGCACAGATACGCAGTATTTT.

V gene TRBV7-9 combines with J gene TRBJ1-2; no clear D gene. V lost 3 bases and J lost 8, with 4 bases in between. From germline, CDR1 is SEHNR and CDR2 FQNEAQ (reference sequence). The CDR3 covers 10 residues. CDR3 sequence (DNA): TGTGCCAGCAGCTTGGAGGGCTACACCTTC. This translates into CASSLEGYTF.